Shown below are 13 T cell receptor beta chains from a single sample sequenced in a study of OX40 agonist ivuxolimab in advanced cancers. Clones were sequenced by immunoSEQ multiplex PCR, and TCRdb holds only the in-frame ones, with some missing. The sample includes about 71,000 clones, about 94% of them seen just once. Sequenced here: CD4+ or CD8+ T cells sorted from blood, sampled in a trial of the OX40 agonist ivuxolimab. The receptors derive from an adult with an advanced solid tumor such as melanoma, head and neck, liver or kidney cancer.

The chain links TRBV2 to TRBJ1-2; TRBD1 is a possible D gene (6 bases). Trimming stripped 5 bases from V and 4 bases from J, with 23 bases between. Germline values: CDR1 SNHLY, CDR2 FYNNEI. The CDR3 totals 17 residues. CDR3 protein: CASSRGQGREIIYGYTF. CDR3 bases: TGTGCCAGCAGTCGTGGGCAGGGGCGGGAAATTATCTATGGCTACACCTTC.

This chain connects TRBV9 to TRBJ2-7; the D gene is possibly TRBD2 (6 bases). This CDR3 is built from 16 residues. Germline-derived CDR1 and CDR2 are SGDLS and YYNGEE. Trimming took 4 bases from V and 6 from J, leaving 23 bases between them. The chain's CDR3 is CASSPWRRALPPEQYF. For the CDR3, the DNA is TGTGCCAGCAGCCCGTGGAGGAGGGCCCTTCCCCCCGAGCAGTACTTC.

The genes are TRBV14 and TRBJ1-1; possibly TRBD1 for D (5 bases). CDR1 SGHDN and CDR2 FVKESK come from the germline V gene. The CDR3 is 14 residues long. With 3 bases removed from V and 6 bases from J, the gap between germline ends came to 14 bases. The CDR3 DNA reads as TGTGCCAGCAGCCACCCGGGGGTCGGGGCTGAAGCTTTCTTT. Translated: CASSHPGVGAEAFF.

The chain joins TRBV7-9 to TRBJ1-1; D gene unclear. Trimming removed 5 bases from V and 0 bases from J, with 13 bases in between. CDR3 length: 15 residues. Germline CDR1 SEHNR, CDR2 FQNEAQ (reference sequence). The CDR3 DNA is TGTGCCAGCAGCCTGGCCGAAGGAATGAACACTGAAGCTTTCTTT. Translation gives CASSLAEGMNTEAFF.

This rearrangement joins TRBV7-8 to TRBJ2-5; D is possibly TRBD1 or TRBD2 (6 bases each). CDR3 length: 15 amino acids. Between the trimmed V and J ends, which lost 4 bases and 0 bases, there was a span of 12 bases. Germline V gives CDR1 SGHVS, CDR2 FQNEAQ. The CDR3 protein is CASSSAGHNQETQYF. CDR3 coding DNA: TGTGCCAGCAGCTCGGCGGGACACAACCAAGAGACCCAGTACTTC.

This rearrangement joins TRBV21-1 to TRBJ2-7. TRBV21-1 is labeled a pseudogene. The CDR3 has 12 amino acids. The CDR3 DNA reads as TGTGCCAGCAGCAAAGTCAGCCGGTCCCAGTACTTC. Translation: CASSKVSRSQYF.

Notes on this clone: Sequence at one end of the junction differs from germline and may be a read error. The same CDR3 can be traced to other DNA sequences in this sample. V gene TRBV18 combines with J gene TRBJ2-7; 7 bases map to TRBD1. Germline CDR1 and CDR2: KGHSH and LQKENI. The CDR3 consists of 12 residues. The CDR3, as DNA: TGTGCCAGCTCTCCACAGGGGAACGAGCAGTACTTC. Amino acids: CASSPQGNEQYF.

V gene TRBV7-2 combines with J gene TRBJ2-7, with unresolved D. The germline V and J ends were trimmed by 1 base and 5 bases, with 3 bases remaining between them. CDR1 is SGHTA, CDR2 FQGNSA, per germline. This CDR3 is 11 amino acids long. CDR3 nucleotide sequence: TGTGCCAGCAGCTTAGGGGACGAGCAGTACTTC. This translates into CASSLGDEQYF.

The V and J genes are TRBV6-6 and TRBJ1-1; D is uncertain. There are 13 residues in the CDR3. Germline values: CDR1 MNHNY, CDR2 SVGAGI (reference sequence). V was pared by 2 bases and J by 7 bases, with 11 bases between. CDR3 protein: CASSYNRDSEAFF. CDR3 bases: TGTGCCAGCAGTTACAACCGGGATAGTGAAGCTTTCTTT.

V gene TRBV4-1 combines with J gene TRBJ2-7, with 7 bases aligning to TRBD1. The CDR3 has 15 amino acids. With 2 bases clipped from V and 4 bases from J, the junction kept 8 bases outside the gene matches. Germline CDR1 and CDR2: MGHRA and YSYEKL. CDR3 DNA: TGCGCCAGCAGCCAAAGGGACAGCTCAACATACGAGCAGTACTTC. Amino acids: CASSQRDSSTYEQYF.

This chain uses TRBV4-1 with TRBJ2-2, with TRBD1 matching over 9 bases. The CDR3 has 16 residues. The germline V gene encodes CDR1 MGHRA and CDR2 YSYEKL. The V gene end was trimmed by 0 bases and the J gene end by 7 bases; junction bases not matched to a gene: 6. CDR3 in DNA: TGCGCCAGCAGCCAAGAGGGCGGGACAGGGATCGGGGAGCTGTTTTTT. This translates into CASSQEGGTGIGELFF.

J is TRBJ1-1 and V is TRBV6-1; D possibly corresponds to TRBD1 (5 bases). Germline CDR1 is MNHNS and CDR2 is SASEGT. V was shortened by 6 bases and J by 0 bases, with 11 bases between the two germline ends. The CDR3 is 14 amino acids. The CDR3 here is CASRTATMNTEAFF. The CDR3 DNA is TGTGCCAGCAGGACAGCGACCATGAACACTGAAGCTTTCTTT.

The CDR3 reads CASRDRGFYEQYF. For the CDR3, the DNA is TGTGCCAGCAGGGACAGGGGATTCTACGAGCAGTACTTC. The rearrangement joins TRBV13 to TRBJ2-7; 9 bases fit TRBD1. J was trimmed by 3 bases and V by 6 bases; bases with no gene match: 3. The CDR3 spans 13 residues. Germline lookup yields CDR1 PRHDT and CDR2 FYEKMQ (reference sequence).